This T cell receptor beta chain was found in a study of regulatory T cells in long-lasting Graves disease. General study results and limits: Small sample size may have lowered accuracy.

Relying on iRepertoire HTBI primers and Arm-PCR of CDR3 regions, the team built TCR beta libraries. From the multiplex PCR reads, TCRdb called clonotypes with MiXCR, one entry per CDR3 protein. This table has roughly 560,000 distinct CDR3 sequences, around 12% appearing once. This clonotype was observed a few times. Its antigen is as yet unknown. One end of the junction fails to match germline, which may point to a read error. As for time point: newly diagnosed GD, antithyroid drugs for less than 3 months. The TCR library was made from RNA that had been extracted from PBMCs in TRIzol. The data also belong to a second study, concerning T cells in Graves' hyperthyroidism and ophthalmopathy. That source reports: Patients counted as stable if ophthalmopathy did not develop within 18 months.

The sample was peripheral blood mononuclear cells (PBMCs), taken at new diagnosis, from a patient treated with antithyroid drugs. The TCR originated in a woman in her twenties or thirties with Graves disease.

The CDR3 nucleotides read TGTGCCAGCAGCGTAGGTAGCGGAGTTGAGCAGTTCTTC. Its translation: CASSVGSGVEQFF. The chain carries TRBV13 and TRBJ2-1; a possible D gene is TRBD2 (6 bases). The germline CDR1 and CDR2 sequences are PRHDT and FYEKMQ (reference sequence). The CDR3 extends over 13 amino acids.